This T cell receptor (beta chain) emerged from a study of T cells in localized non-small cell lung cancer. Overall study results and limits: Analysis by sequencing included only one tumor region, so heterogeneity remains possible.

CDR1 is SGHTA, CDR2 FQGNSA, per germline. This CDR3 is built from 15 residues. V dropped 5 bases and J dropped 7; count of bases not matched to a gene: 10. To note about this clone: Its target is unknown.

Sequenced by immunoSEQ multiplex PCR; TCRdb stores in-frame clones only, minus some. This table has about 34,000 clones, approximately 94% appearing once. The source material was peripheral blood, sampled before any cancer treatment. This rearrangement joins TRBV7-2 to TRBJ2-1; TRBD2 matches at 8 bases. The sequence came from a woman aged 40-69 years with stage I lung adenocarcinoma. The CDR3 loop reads CASSPPGGAVNEQFF. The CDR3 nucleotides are TGTGCCAGCAGCCCTCCCGGGGGGGCTGTGAATGAGCAGTTCTTC.